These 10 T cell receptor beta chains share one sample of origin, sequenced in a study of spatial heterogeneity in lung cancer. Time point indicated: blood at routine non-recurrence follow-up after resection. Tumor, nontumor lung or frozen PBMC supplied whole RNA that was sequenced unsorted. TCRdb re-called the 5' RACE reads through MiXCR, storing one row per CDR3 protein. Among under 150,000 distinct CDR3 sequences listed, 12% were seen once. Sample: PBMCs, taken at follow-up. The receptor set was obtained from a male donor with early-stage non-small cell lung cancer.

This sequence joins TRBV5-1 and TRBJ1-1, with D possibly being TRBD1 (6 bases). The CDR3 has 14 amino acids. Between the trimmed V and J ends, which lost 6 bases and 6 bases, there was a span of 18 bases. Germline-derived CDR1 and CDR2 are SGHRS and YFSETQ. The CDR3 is CASIPVTGSAEAFF. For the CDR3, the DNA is TGCGCCAGCATCCCTGTTACAGGGTCCGCTGAAGCTTTCTTT. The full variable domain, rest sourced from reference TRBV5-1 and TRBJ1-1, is KAGVTQTPRYLIKTRGQQVTLSCSPISGHRSVSWYQQTPGQGLQFLFEYFSETQRNKGNFPGRFSGRQFSNSRSEMNVSTLELGDSALYLCASIPVTGSAEAFFGQGTRLTVV.

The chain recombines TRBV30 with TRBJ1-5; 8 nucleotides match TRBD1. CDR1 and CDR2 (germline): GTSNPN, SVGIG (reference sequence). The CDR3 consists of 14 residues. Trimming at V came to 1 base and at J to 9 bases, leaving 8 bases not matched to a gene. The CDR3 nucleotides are TGTGCCTGGAGTGGAGTCCAGGGGGCCGGGCCCCAGCATTTT. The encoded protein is CAWSGVQGAGPQHF.

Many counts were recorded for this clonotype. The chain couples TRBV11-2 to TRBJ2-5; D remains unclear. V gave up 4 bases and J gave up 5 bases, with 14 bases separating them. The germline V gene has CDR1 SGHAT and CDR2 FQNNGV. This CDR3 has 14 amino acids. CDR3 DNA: TGTGCCAGCAGCTCCCTTCGGAGTTTGGAGACCCAGTACTTC. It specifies CASSSLRSLETQYF.

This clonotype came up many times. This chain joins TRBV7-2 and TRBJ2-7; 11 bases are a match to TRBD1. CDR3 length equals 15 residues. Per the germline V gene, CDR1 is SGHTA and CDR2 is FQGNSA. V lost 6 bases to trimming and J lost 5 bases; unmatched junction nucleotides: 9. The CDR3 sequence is CASSSRTGGGHEQYF. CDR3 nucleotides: TGTGCCAGCAGTTCCCGGACAGGGGGCGGACACGAGCAGTACTTC.

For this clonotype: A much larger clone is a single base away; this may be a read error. In nucleotides, the CDR3 is TGTGCCAGCAGCCGGACTAGCGGGGGGCCGGATGAGGAGTTCTTC. It translates to CASSRTSGGPDEEFF. The chain employs TRBV6-6 and TRBJ2-1, with TRBD2 matching over 14 bases. From germline, CDR1 is MNHNY and CDR2 SVGAGI (reference sequence). The CDR3 covers 15 residues.

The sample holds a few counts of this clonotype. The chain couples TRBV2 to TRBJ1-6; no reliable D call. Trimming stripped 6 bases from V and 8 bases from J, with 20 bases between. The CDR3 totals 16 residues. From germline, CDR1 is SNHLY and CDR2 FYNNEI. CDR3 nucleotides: TGTGCCAGCAGGATTAAAGGCCGTGCTGTGGATTCACCCCTCCACTTT. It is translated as CASRIKGRAVDSPLHF. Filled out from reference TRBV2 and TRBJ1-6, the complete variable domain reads EPEVTQTPSHQVTQMGQEVILRCVPISNHLYFYWYRQILGQKVEFLVSFYNNEISEKSEIFDDQFSVERPDGSNFTLKIRSTKLEDSAMYFCASRIKGRAVDSPLHFGNGTRLTVT.

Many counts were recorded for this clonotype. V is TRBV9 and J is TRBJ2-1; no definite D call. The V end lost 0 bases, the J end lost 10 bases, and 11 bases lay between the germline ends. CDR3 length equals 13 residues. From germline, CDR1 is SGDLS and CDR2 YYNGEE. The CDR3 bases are TGTGCCAGCAGCGTAGTCGGTCGAGGCGAGCAGTTCTTC. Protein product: CASSVVGRGEQFF.

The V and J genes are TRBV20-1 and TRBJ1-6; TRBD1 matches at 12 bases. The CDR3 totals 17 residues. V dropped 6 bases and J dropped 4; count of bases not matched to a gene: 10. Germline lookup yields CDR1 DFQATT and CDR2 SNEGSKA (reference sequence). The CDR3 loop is CSARRPGQGAYNSPLHF. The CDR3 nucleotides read TGCAGTGCCAGAAGGCCGGGACAGGGGGCATATAATTCACCCCTCCACTTT.

The CDR3 sequence is CASSLWQGGSPLHF. The CDR3 region has the DNA TGTGCCAGCAGCTTATGGCAGGGAGGTTCACCCCTCCACTTT. V is TRBV5-6 and J is TRBJ1-6, with a weak D call TRBD1 (5 bases). The germline V gene has CDR1 SGHDT and CDR2 YYEEEE. The CDR3 loop spans 14 amino acids. The V end lost 2 bases, the J end lost 9 bases, and 12 bases lay between the germline ends.

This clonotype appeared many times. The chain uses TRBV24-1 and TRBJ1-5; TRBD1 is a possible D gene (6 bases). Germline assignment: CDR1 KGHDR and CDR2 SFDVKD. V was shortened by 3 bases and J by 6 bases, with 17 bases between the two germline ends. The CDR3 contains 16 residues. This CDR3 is CATSDQRGGGTQPQHF. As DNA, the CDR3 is TGTGCCACCAGTGATCAAAGAGGAGGGGGAACTCAGCCCCAGCATTTT.